This is a list of T cell receptor beta chains from one sample in a study of shared clonotypes between healthy human individuals. Sequenced by immunoSEQ multiplex PCR; TCRdb stores in-frame clones only, minus some. This table has 500,000 to 550,000 clones, approximately 95% appearing once. Sample: naive CD4+ T cells sorted from blood. These TCRs come from a woman under 40 in good health. Each CDR3 is given with its conserved first and last residue. The D gene is left open where the match is weak. Clone sizes are given selectively: once, few, many, or a class where the clone is expanded.

v_call	clone_size	j_call	cdr3_length	d_call	cdr3_aa	cdr3_nt
TRBV4-2	.	TRBJ2-2	15	.	CASSQGVGSAGELFF	TGTGCCAGCAGCCAAGGGGTGGGCTCGGCCGGGGAGCTGTTTTTT
TRBV5-1	.	TRBJ1-1	17	.	CASSLRGSGALNTEAFF	TGCGCCAGCAGCTTGCGGGGGTCGGGGGCACTGAACACTGAAGCTTTCTTT
TRBV18	.	TRBJ2-1	15	TRBD2	CASSLGLAGYNEQFF	TGTGCCAGCTCACTCGGACTAGCGGGCTACAATGAGCAGTTCTTC
TRBV10-1	.	TRBJ2-1	13	.	CASSPSFYNEQFF	TGCGCCAGCAGTCCGAGTTTTTACAATGAGCAGTTCTTC
TRBV11-2	.	TRBJ1-1	16	.	CASSPLSQGRWTEAFF	TGTGCCAGCAGTCCACTTTCACAGGGCCGGTGGACTGAAGCTTTCTTT
TRBV5-1	.	TRBJ2-2	18	TRBD2	CASSLQKRAGGPSGELFF	TGCGCCAGCAGCTTGCAGAAACGAGCGGGAGGCCCCAGCGGGGAGCTGTTTTTT
TRBV5-4	few	TRBJ1-2	13	.	CASSPGLQGGYTF	TGTGCCAGCAGCCCCGGGCTCCAAGGTGGCTACACCTTC
TRBV18	.	TRBJ1-4	14	.	CASSPQSSNEKLFF	TGTGCCAGCTCACCACAGTCATCTAATGAAAAACTGTTTTTT
TRBV11-2	.	TRBJ2-7	11	.	CASSQEYEQYF	TGTGCCAGCAGCCAAGAGTACGAGCAGTACTTC
TRBV25-1	.	TRBJ1-6	13	.	CATNGQHNSPLHF	TGTGCCACCAACGGACAGCATAATTCACCCCTCCACTTT
TRBV18	.	TRBJ2-7	17	TRBD2	CASSPSRTSGNSYEQYF	TGTGCCAGCTCACCATCTCGGACTAGCGGAAACTCCTACGAGCAGTACTTC
TRBV18	once	TRBJ2-7	16	TRBD1	CASSPLGTGGIYEQYF	TGTGCCAGCTCACCACTTGGGACAGGGGGCATCTACGAGCAGTACTTC
TRBV6-6	.	TRBJ1-1	13	.	CASSLGSGTEAFF	TGTGCCAGCAGCTTAGGGAGTGGCACTGAAGCTTTCTTT
TRBV12-5	.	TRBJ2-5	14	.	CASGRGGGEETQYF	TGTGCTAGTGGGCGAGGGGGAGGAGAAGAGACCCAGTACTTC
TRBV28	.	TRBJ2-2	14	.	CASSLGLQTGELFF	TGTGCCAGCAGTTTAGGGTTGCAGACCGGGGAGCTGTTTTTT
TRBV28	.	TRBJ2-5	14	.	CASSFGSAQETQYF	TGTGCCAGCAGTTTCGGGAGCGCCCAAGAGACCCAGTACTTC
TRBV6-1	.	TRBJ2-6	15	.	CASNKAGSGANVLTF	TGTGCCAGCAATAAAGCAGGGTCTGGGGCCAACGTCCTGACTTTC
TRBV2	.	TRBJ2-6	19	TRBD1	CASSETGQRWISGANVLTF	TGTGCCAGCAGTGAGACGGGACAGCGTTGGATCTCTGGGGCCAACGTCCTGACTTTC
TRBV11-2	.	TRBJ2-1	16	.	CASSLGDRLGHNEQFF	TGTGCCAGCAGCTTAGGTGATCGGCTAGGACACAATGAGCAGTTCTTC
TRBV6-1	once	TRBJ2-6	14	.	CASRGLTGANVLTF	TGTGCCAGCAGGGGGCTAACTGGGGCCAACGTCCTGACTTTC